The 17 T cell receptor beta chains presented below share a single source sample, sequenced in a study of Tregs in tolerant kidney transplant recipients. Clones were read by immunoSEQ multiplex PCR, and TCRdb kept only the in-frame ones, dropping some. The data contain some 250,000 clones, 80% to 85% of them seen just once; the ten biggest clones take up approximately 0.69%. The sample consisted of CD4+ T cells from blood. The receptors originated from a human donor in good health.

This clone was detected a few times. The V call is TRBV15, the J call TRBJ1-4; 7 positions match TRBD1. The CDR3 loop spans 15 amino acids. Trimming removed 5 bases from V and 7 bases from J; junction bases left unmatched: 10. The V gene's germline CDR1 is LNHNV and CDR2 YYDKDF (reference sequence). The CDR3 protein is CATSSQGVRGEKLFF. In DNA, the CDR3 is TGTGCCACCAGCTCGCAGGGGGTCCGAGGTGAAAAACTGTTTTTT.

The chain uses TRBV2 and TRBJ2-7, with a weak D call TRBD1 (6 bases). The V and J ends lost 6 bases and 0 bases respectively, with 12 bases between them. Per the germline V gene, CDR1 is SNHLY and CDR2 is FYNNEI. The CDR3 consists of 14 residues. CDR3 bases: TGTGCCAGCAGACGGCAGGGGAGCTCCTACGAGCAGTACTTC. Translating it yields CASRRQGSSYEQYF.

J is TRBJ1-2 and V is TRBV5-8; D call uncertain. CDR3 length: 15 amino acids. The V gene's germline CDR1 is SGHTS and CDR2 YDEGEE. The V gene lost 6 bases and the J gene lost 0 bases, with 15 bases spanning the gap. The CDR3 spells CASTPNRQTNYGYTF. The CDR3 DNA reads as TGTGCCAGCACCCCGAACCGGCAGACTAACTATGGCTACACCTTC.

This clone was observed a single time. The chain employs TRBV21-1 and TRBJ1-3. TRBV21-1 represents a pseudogene. This CDR3 contains 17 residues. In DNA, the CDR3 is TGTGCCAGCATCCTTGACGGGACCAATAGTCCAGGAAACACCATATATTTT. Amino acids: CASILDGTNSPGNTIYF.

The chain couples TRBV19 to TRBJ2-7, with D unclear. V lost 7 bases and J lost 0, with 19 bases in between. Germline V gives CDR1 LNHDA, CDR2 SQIVND (reference sequence). CDR3 length equals 16 residues. The CDR3 sequence is CASTPGRWASSYEQYF. The CDR3 region has the DNA TGTGCCAGTACCCCCGGACGGTGGGCAAGCTCCTACGAGCAGTACTTC.

The rearrangement joins TRBV7-9 to TRBJ1-1; 8 bases are a match to TRBD1. This CDR3 is 15 amino acids long. After removal of 5 bases from V and 0 bases from J, the junction contained 5 bases not matched to a gene. Germline CDR1 is SEHNR and CDR2 is FQNEAQ (reference sequence). The CDR3: CASSPRTGLNTEAFF. The CDR3 nucleotides read TGTGCCAGCAGCCCTCGGACAGGGTTGAACACTGAAGCTTTCTTT.

The chain is built from TRBV7-2 and TRBJ1-5, with 10 bases lining up with TRBD1. Germline V gene sequence: CDR1 SGHTA, CDR2 FQGNSA. Trimming removed 3 bases from V and 8 bases from J; junction bases left unmatched: 4. This CDR3 is built from 14 residues. DNA for the CDR3: TGTGCCAGCAGCTTGGGACAGGGGAGTGAGCCCCAGCATTTT. Translating gives CASSLGQGSEPQHF. Combining the CDR3 with reference TRBV7-2 and TRBJ1-5 gives the whole variable domain GAGVSQSPSNKVTEKGKDVELRCDPISGHTALYWYRQSLGQGLEFLIYFQGNSAPDKSGLPSDRFSAERTGGSVSTLTIQRTQQEDSAVYLCASSLGQGSEPQHFGDGTRLSIL.

The chain recombines TRBV19 with TRBJ2-5; the match to TRBD2 covers 9 bases. Trimming cost V 7 bases and J 5 bases; bases outside gene matches: 8. The CDR3 runs 14 residues. The germline V gene encodes CDR1 LNHDA and CDR2 SQIVND (reference sequence). CDR3 coding DNA: TGTGCCAGTAAACAAGGACTAGCGTATGAGACCCAGTACTTC. Translating gives CASKQGLAYETQYF.

The rearrangement joins TRBV9 to TRBJ2-1; D gene ambiguous. Germline V gene lookup returns CDR1 SGDLS and CDR2 YYNGEE. The CDR3 totals 14 residues. With 0 bases removed from V and 15 bases from J, the gap between germline ends came to 19 bases. In nucleotides, the CDR3 is TGTGCCAGCAGCGTAGCCCTCGAGAGAGCCTGGAGGTTCTTC. Translated: CASSVALERAWRFF.

In the case of this clone: At one boundary the junction diverges from the germline segment, which might be a read error. V usage is TRBV7-2 and J usage is TRBJ2-4, with no clear D. The CDR3 totals 13 residues. In germline, CDR1 is SGHTA, CDR2 FQGNSA. DNA for the CDR3: TGTGCCAGCAGCCAGGACCTAATTTTGCCCTTGTTGTTC. It codes for CASSQDLILPLLF.

The chain combines TRBV5-6 with TRBJ1-3, with a tentative D call TRBD1 (5 bases). The germline CDR1 and CDR2 sequences are SGHDT and YYEEEE. This CDR3 comprises 15 residues. Trimming shortened V by 1 base and J by 2 bases, and 10 bases separated the two germline ends. The CDR3: CASSLSMGPGNTIYF. The CDR3 DNA sequence: TGTGCCAGCAGCTTGTCCATGGGGCCTGGAAACACCATATATTTT.

The CDR3 loop reads CASSFTGGTYNEQFF. CDR3 coding DNA: TGTGCCAGCAGCTTTACAGGGGGGACCTACAATGAGCAGTTCTTC. The chain uses TRBV5-4 and TRBJ2-1; TRBD1 matches at 8 bases. This CDR3 is 15 amino acids long. CDR1 and CDR2 (germline): SGHNT, YYREEE (reference sequence). Trimming at V came to 2 bases and at J to 2 bases, leaving 3 bases not matched to a gene.

The chain employs TRBV7-2 and TRBJ1-6, with D perhaps TRBD1 (6 bases). Germline loops: CDR1 SGHTA, CDR2 FQGNSA. The ends were cut back, 4 bases at V and 18 bases at J, with 16 bases in the middle. This CDR3 is 12 amino acids long. CDR3 DNA: TGTGCCAGCAGCTCTATAGGACAGACGGCCCACTTT. It is translated as CASSSIGQTAHF.

The V call is TRBV7-9, the J call TRBJ2-7; D is undetermined. Looked up from germline, CDR1 is SEHNR and CDR2 is FQNEAQ (reference sequence). Deletions cut 0 bases from V and 3 bases from J, with 9 bases between. CDR3 size: 14 residues. This CDR3 is CASSLAALLYEQYF. Written as DNA, the CDR3 is TGTGCCAGCAGCTTAGCTGCTCTACTCTACGAGCAGTACTTC.

The rearrangement joins TRBV10-1 to TRBJ2-1; D remains ambiguous. Germline-derived CDR1 and CDR2 are WNHNN and SYGVQD (reference sequence). Trimming pared 0 bases from V and 7 bases from J, leaving 16 bases between. The CDR3 has 16 amino acids. CDR3 coding DNA: TGCGCCAGCAGTGAGTCTCCCCCCCCACCTGGTAATGAGCAGTTCTTC. Translation: CASSESPPPPGNEQFF.

This clone is a singleton in its sample. The chain uses TRBV6-1 and TRBJ1-5; no reliable D call. The CDR3 is made up of 14 amino acids. CDR1 is MNHNS and CDR2 is SASEGT in the germline V gene. Trimming took off 4 bases at V and 1 base at J, with 8 bases between the two ends. CDR3 amino acids: CASSGRLSNQPQHF. For the CDR3, the DNA is TGTGCCAGCAGTGGCCGGCTAAGCAATCAGCCCCAGCATTTT.

This chain links TRBV30 with TRBJ2-7; D ambiguous. The CDR3 runs to 13 residues. CDR1 is GTSNPN, CDR2 SVGIG, per germline (reference sequence). Trimming removed 2 bases at V and 2 bases at J, with 10 bases between. The CDR3 bases are TGTGCCTGGAGTCTCGGAAACCCCTACGAGCAGTACTTC. This gives the protein CAWSLGNPYEQYF. Full variable domain (remainder filled in from reference TRBV30 and TRBJ2-7): SQTIHQWPATLVQPVGSPLSLECTVEGTSNPNLYWYRQAAGRGLQLLFYSVGIGQISSEVPQNLSASRPQDRQFILSSKKLLLSDSGFYLCAWSLGNPYEQYFGPGTRLTVT.